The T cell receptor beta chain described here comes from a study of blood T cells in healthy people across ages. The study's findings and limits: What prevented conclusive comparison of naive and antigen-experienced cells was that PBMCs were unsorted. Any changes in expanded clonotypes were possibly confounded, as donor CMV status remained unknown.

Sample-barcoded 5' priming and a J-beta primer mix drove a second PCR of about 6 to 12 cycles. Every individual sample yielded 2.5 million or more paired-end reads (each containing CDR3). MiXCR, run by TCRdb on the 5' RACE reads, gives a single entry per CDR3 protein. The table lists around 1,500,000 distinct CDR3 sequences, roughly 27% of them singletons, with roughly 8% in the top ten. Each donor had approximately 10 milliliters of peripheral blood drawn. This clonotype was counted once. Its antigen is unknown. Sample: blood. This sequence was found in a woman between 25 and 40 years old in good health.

For the CDR3, the DNA is TGTGCCAGTAGCGAAGGGGTATGGGGCAATGAGCAGTTCTTC. It codes for CASSEGVWGNEQFF. The J gene is TRBJ2-1, the V gene TRBV19; TRBD1 might be the D (5 bases). Looked up from germline, CDR1 is LNHDA and CDR2 is SQIVND (reference sequence). V was cut by 6 bases and J by 6 bases, with 15 bases left in between. CDR3 size: 14 residues.